This TCR beta chain is from a study of human T cells and chemical hapten exposure. Across the study: The use of 2% DPC on approximately 2 cm by approximately 2 cm of upper inner arm skin constituted sensitization. Alopecia universalis, totalis or areata was present in patients who were mostly female.

About this clonotype: The antigen is not known.

This CDR3 is built from 14 residues. Germline assignment: CDR1 SGHRS and CDR2 YFSETQ. V dropped 5 bases and J dropped 4 bases, with 14 bases sitting between them. Points from the study as a whole: DPC sensitization produced no change in TCRs with frequency above 1 in 1000.

TCRdb analysed the RACE reads with MiXCR anew, one entry per CDR3 protein. Counted here are tens of thousands of distinct CDR3 sequences, roughly a tenth occurring once; the ten biggest clones make up about 6%. Time point reported: pre-sensitization, week 0. Stated treatment: therapeutic diphenylcyclopropenone sensitization with weekly scalp DPC. Source: whole blood, taken in connection with sensitization to the hapten diphenylcyclopropenone (DPC). The TCR originated in a man between 25 and 39 years old with alopecia areata. Some clones in this sample may be carry-over from other donors' samples. The chain links TRBV5-1 to TRBJ2-3, with D hard to call. In nucleotides, the CDR3 is TGCGCCAGCAGTCGAAGTAAATCGGCAGATACGCAGTATTTT. Protein product: CASSRSKSADTQYF.